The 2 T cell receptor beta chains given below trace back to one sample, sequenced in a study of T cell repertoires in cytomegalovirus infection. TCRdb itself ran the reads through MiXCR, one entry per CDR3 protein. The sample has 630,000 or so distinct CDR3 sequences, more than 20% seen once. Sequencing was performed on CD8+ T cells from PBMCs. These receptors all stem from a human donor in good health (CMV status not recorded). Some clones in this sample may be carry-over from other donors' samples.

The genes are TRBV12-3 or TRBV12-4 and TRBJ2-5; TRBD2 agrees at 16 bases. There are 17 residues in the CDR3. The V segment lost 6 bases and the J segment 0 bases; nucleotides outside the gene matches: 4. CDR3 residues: CASSWGLAGGYQETQYF. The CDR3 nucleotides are TGTGCCAGCAGCTGGGGACTAGCGGGGGGGTACCAAGAGACCCAGTACTTC.

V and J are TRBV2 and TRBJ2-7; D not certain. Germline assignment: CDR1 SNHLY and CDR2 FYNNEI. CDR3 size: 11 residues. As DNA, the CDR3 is TGTGACATCAATGTAGACTACGAGCAGTACGTC. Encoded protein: CDINVDYEQYV.